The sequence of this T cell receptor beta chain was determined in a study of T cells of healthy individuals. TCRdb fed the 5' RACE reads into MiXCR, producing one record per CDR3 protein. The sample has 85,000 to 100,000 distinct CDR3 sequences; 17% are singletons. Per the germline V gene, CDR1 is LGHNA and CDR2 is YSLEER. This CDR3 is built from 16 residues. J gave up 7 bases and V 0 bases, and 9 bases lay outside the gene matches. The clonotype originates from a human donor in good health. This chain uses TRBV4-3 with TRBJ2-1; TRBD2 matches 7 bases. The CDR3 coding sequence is TGCGCCAGCAGCCAAGACGGGACTAAAGGCGGGAATGAGCAGTTCTTC. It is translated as CASSQDGTKGGNEQFF.